Following are 25 T cell receptor beta chains from one sample sequenced in a study of T cells in localized non-small cell lung cancer. This table comes from immunoSEQ multiplex PCR, and its TCRdb copy is limited to in-frame clones, with some not included. The repertoire holds 90,000 to 100,000 clones, with approximately 91% as singletons. The specimen was PBMCs, collected before any cancer treatment. The receptors derive from a woman aged 40-70 years with stage II squamous cell lung carcinoma.

The V gene is TRBV6-1, the J gene TRBJ1-3; D gene unclear. V was clipped by 8 bases and J by 5 bases, with 13 bases between them. CDR1 is MNHNS and CDR2 is SASEGT in the germline V gene. The CDR3 runs 13 residues. CDR3 residues: CASRGRSRNTIYF. The CDR3 DNA sequence: TGTGCCAGCCGCGGGAGGTCGCGAAACACCATATATTTT.

The rearrangement links TRBV5-4 to TRBJ2-1, with TRBD2 matching over 13 bases. The germline V gene encodes CDR1 SGHNT and CDR2 YYREEE (reference sequence). Trimming at V came to 3 bases and at J to 8 bases, leaving 5 bases not matched to a gene. The CDR3 totals 15 residues. The CDR3 bases are TGTGCCAGCAGCTCACTAGCGGGAGGGCCAGATGAGCAGTTCTTC. This translates into CASSSLAGGPDEQFF.

Only one count was recorded for this clone. The gene calls are TRBV6-1 and TRBJ2-7; D remains ambiguous. The CDR3 runs 13 residues. Trimming stripped 7 bases from V and 2 bases from J, with 12 bases between. Germline V gene sequence: CDR1 MNHNS, CDR2 SASEGT. The DNA of the CDR3 is TGTGCCAGCAAACACACAAATACCTACGAGCAGTACTTC. Translation: CASKHTNTYEQYF.

The chain links TRBV5-4 to TRBJ2-5, with D possibly matching TRBD1 (7 bases). Trimming took off 4 bases at V and 3 bases at J, with 13 bases between the two ends. Germline CDR1 SGHNT, CDR2 YYREEE (reference sequence). The CDR3 has 14 amino acids. The chain's CDR3 is CASSPRGVEETQYF. As DNA, the CDR3 is TGTGCCAGCAGCCCCAGGGGGGTGGAAGAGACCCAGTACTTC.

This clone is termed medium-sized (0.01 to 0.1%). The chain has TRBV27 and TRBJ2-7; TRBD1 agrees at 7 bases. This CDR3 has 17 amino acids. The germline gives CDR1 MNHEY, CDR2 SMNVEV (reference sequence). The V gene end was trimmed by 8 bases and the J gene end by 3 bases; junction bases not matched to a gene: 19. The CDR3 DNA follows: TGTGCCAGCGGACCGGGACAGCCGATAGACCGCCACTACGAGCAGTACTTC. Its protein product is CASGPGQPIDRHYEQYF.

This clone was observed once. The V and J genes are TRBV9 and TRBJ1-1; D unclear. CDR1 is SGDLS, CDR2 YYNGEE, per germline. The CDR3 sequence is 16 residues long. Trimming removed 2 bases from V and 5 bases from J, with 19 bases in between. In nucleotides, the CDR3 is TGTGCCAGCAGCGTGAGAGGCGGGTGGGCTCCAACTGAAGCTTTCTTT. Residues: CASSVRGGWAPTEAFF.

The chain couples TRBV7-6 to TRBJ1-6; D gene ambiguous. The germline CDR1 and CDR2 sequences are SGHVS and FNYEAQ. The V end lost 0 bases, the J end lost 5 bases, and 2 bases lay between the germline ends. This CDR3 region has 13 residues. CDR3 sequence reads: CASSLADNSPLHF. DNA of the CDR3: TGTGCCAGCAGCTTAGCTGATAATTCACCCCTCCACTTT. Supplemented by reference TRBV7-6 and TRBJ1-6, the full variable domain reads GAGVSQSPRYKVTKRGQDVALRCDPISGHVSLYWYRQALGQGPEFLTYFNYEAQQDKSGLPNDRFSAERPEGSISTLTIQRTEQRDSAMYRCASSLADNSPLHFGNGTRLTVT.

This clone was detected once. The V call is TRBV10-3, the J call TRBJ1-2; D is unresolved. The V gene lost 1 base and the J gene lost 6 bases, with 21 bases spanning the gap. The CDR3 is 17 amino acids. Germline values: CDR1 ENHRY, CDR2 SYGVKD. The CDR3 DNA reads TGTGCCATCAGTGAGTGGAAGACATCCTCGAGGATGGATGGCTACACCTTC. Protein product: CAISEWKTSSRMDGYTF.

J is TRBJ1-4 and V is TRBV5-1, with a possible D match to TRBD1 (5 bases). V was trimmed by 4 bases and J by 8 bases, leaving 12 bases between them. The CDR3 totals 13 residues. Germline CDR1 reads SGHRS; CDR2 reads YFSETQ. CDR3 protein: CASSAGTAEKLFF. Written as DNA, the CDR3 is TGCGCCAGCAGCGCAGGGACTGCAGAAAAACTGTTTTTT.

The chain combines TRBV7-9 with TRBJ2-7; D gene unclear. The CDR3 has 12 amino acids. The germline gives CDR1 SEHNR, CDR2 FQNEAQ (reference sequence). The ends were cut back, 7 bases at V and 7 bases at J, with 14 bases in the middle. CDR3 DNA: TGTGCCAGCACCCCTAGGTCCGGGGAGCAGTACTTC. This translates into CASTPRSGEQYF.

In the case of this clone: At one of its ends the junction is not consistent with the germline gene, which may arise from a read error. The chain couples TRBV5-3 to TRBJ1-4; D not certain. TRBV5-3 is sorted into the ORF group, with uncertain function. This CDR3 is built from 11 residues. The CDR3 DNA follows: TGTGCCAGCAGCTCGCGGGAAAAACTGTTTTTT. Translating it yields CASSSREKLFF.

The table lists this clone with a count of one. The chain uses TRBV4-1 and TRBJ2-1; TRBD2 is a possible D gene (7 bases). The CDR3 contains 16 residues. Deletions cut 6 bases from V and 2 bases from J, with 17 bases between. Germline V gene data show CDR1 as MGHRA and CDR2 as YSYEKL. The CDR3: CASRGWEGGAYNEQFF. The CDR3 DNA reads TGCGCCAGCAGGGGTTGGGAAGGGGGGGCCTACAATGAGCAGTTCTTC.

The genes are TRBV27 and TRBJ1-4; 11 bases match TRBD1. In germline, CDR1 is MNHEY, CDR2 SMNVEV (reference sequence). The J segment lost 12 bases and the V segment lost 7 bases, leaving 13 bases of the junction unmatched. The CDR3 loop spans 15 amino acids. The CDR3, as DNA: TGTGCCAGCACCACACTCGGGACAGGGGGAAGGGAACTGTTTTTT. This encodes CASTTLGTGGRELFF.

The chain recombines TRBV5-1 with TRBJ2-3, with 10 nucleotides matching TRBD2. CDR3 size: 15 residues. Germline trimming cut 4 bases from V and 1 base from J; bases unmatched to any gene: 3. Germline lookup yields CDR1 SGHRS and CDR2 YFSETQ. CDR3 nucleotide sequence: TGCGCCAGCAGCCAAGCGGGAGGGGGCACAGATACGCAGTATTTT. Protein product: CASSQAGGGTDTQYF.

The DNA for the CDR3 is TGCGCCAGCAGCTGGACTCTCGGGACAATGAACACTGAAGCTTTCTTT. Protein: CASSWTLGTMNTEAFF. This rearrangement joins TRBV5-1 to TRBJ1-1, with a tentative D call TRBD1 (6 bases). Germline V lookup: CDR1 SGHRS, CDR2 YFSETQ. Trimming took off 3 bases at V and 0 bases at J, with 15 bases between the two ends. The CDR3 runs to 16 residues.

The gene calls are TRBV6-1 and TRBJ1-5; the D is unclear. V was cut by 0 bases and J by 9 bases, with 6 bases left in between. Germline V gives CDR1 MNHNS, CDR2 SASEGT. This CDR3 region has 12 residues. CDR3 nucleotides: TGTGCCAGCAGTGAAGCGCTTGTGCCCCAGCATTTT. Translation: CASSEALVPQHF.

This chain connects TRBV18 to TRBJ1-2; no reliable D call. V dropped 3 bases and J dropped 6 bases, with 11 bases sitting between them. From germline, CDR1 is KGHSH and CDR2 LQKENI. The CDR3 spans 13 residues. The CDR3 DNA follows: TGTGCCAGCTCACCCACGGCCCTCGATGGCTACACCTTC. Translation gives CASSPTALDGYTF.

The chain recombines TRBV5-4 with TRBJ2-2, with 11 positions matching TRBD1. Germline V gene data show CDR1 as SGHNT and CDR2 as YYREEE (reference sequence). There are 16 residues in the CDR3. Unmatched junction bases numbered 5, after V lost 4 bases and J lost 3 bases. The chain's CDR3 is CASSPGDRGYTGELFF. CDR3 DNA sequence: TGTGCCAGCAGCCCAGGGGACAGGGGGTACACCGGGGAGCTGTTTTTT.

The chain joins TRBV13 to TRBJ2-1; 8 bases map to TRBD1. Trimming cost V 5 bases and J 9 bases; bases outside gene matches: 9. This CDR3 is built from 14 residues. Germline CDR1 reads PRHDT; CDR2 reads FYEKMQ (reference sequence). This CDR3 is CASSLGTGAPEQFF. CDR3 nucleotides: TGTGCCAGCAGCCTCGGGACAGGAGCTCCTGAGCAGTTCTTC.

The CDR3 DNA reads as TGTGCCAGCAGCCAAGGGCGGACTGAAGCTTTCTTT. Translating it yields CASSQGRTEAFF. The rearrangement joins TRBV14 to TRBJ1-1; no reliable D call. V lost 1 base, J lost 5 bases, and 5 bases lay in between. CDR1 is SGHDN and CDR2 is FVKESK in the germline V gene. The CDR3 contains 12 residues.

The chain is built from TRBV27 and TRBJ1-4, with D hard to call. The CDR3 is made up of 14 amino acids. Looked up from germline, CDR1 is MNHEY and CDR2 is SMNVEV (reference sequence). V dropped 3 bases and J dropped 4 bases, with 9 bases sitting between them. CDR3 sequence: CASSFGQNNEKLFF. The CDR3 DNA reads as TGTGCCAGCAGTTTTGGGCAGAATAATGAAAAACTGTTTTTT. The whole variable domain, filled in from reference TRBV27 and TRBJ1-4, reads EAQVTQNPRYLITVTGKKLTVTCSQNMNHEYMSWYRQDPGLGLRQIYYSMNVEVTDKGDVPEGYKVSRKEKRNFPLILESPSPNQTSLYFCASSFGQNNEKLFFGSGTQLSVL.

This clone was found once. The rearrangement uses TRBV6-5 and TRBJ2-3; 8 nucleotides match TRBD1. The V gene's germline CDR1 is MNHEY and CDR2 SVGAGI. Trimming cost V 5 bases and J 4 bases; bases outside gene matches: 8. The CDR3 runs 15 residues. CDR3 loop: CASSLQGAKSDTQYF. The CDR3 DNA is TGTGCCAGCAGTCTTCAGGGGGCGAAATCAGATACGCAGTATTTT.

This CDR3 reads CASRLSGANVLTF. CDR3 nucleotides: TGTGCCAGCAGGCTATCTGGGGCCAACGTCCTGACTTTC. The chain has TRBV27 and TRBJ2-6; D remains unclear. The CDR3 sequence is 13 residues long. Trimming removed 6 bases at V and 1 base at J, with 4 bases between. Germline lookup yields CDR1 MNHEY and CDR2 SMNVEV (reference sequence).

V usage is TRBV4-1 and J usage is TRBJ1-2, with 9 positions matching TRBD1. The CDR3 loop spans 16 amino acids. V dropped 1 base and J dropped 5; count of bases not matched to a gene: 8. Germline assignment: CDR1 MGHRA and CDR2 YSYEKL. In DNA form, the CDR3 reads TGCGCCAGCAGCCAAGGAGGGGACAGGGTAACATATGGCTACACCTTC. Amino acids: CASSQGGDRVTYGYTF.

The chain carries TRBV7-8 and TRBJ1-2; 7 nucleotides match TRBD1. Germline assignment: CDR1 SGHVS and CDR2 FQNEAQ. V dropped 2 bases and J dropped 2; count of bases not matched to a gene: 11. The CDR3 is made up of 17 amino acids. The CDR3 loop reads CASSLYIQGGRNYGYTF. CDR3 nucleotides: TGTGCCAGCAGCTTATACATCCAGGGGGGCAGGAACTATGGCTACACCTTC.